These 14 T cell receptor beta chains share one sample of origin, sequenced in a study of cytomegalovirus exposure and HLA in healthy donors. The PCR ran on 60 Vbeta and 13 Jbeta primers. The protocol was immunoSEQ multiplex PCR, while the TCRdb copy is restricted to in-frame clones and leaves out a portion. The sample lists 130,000 to 150,000 clones; around 82% were seen once. The sample comprised PBMCs. These TCRs come from a female donor in good health and CMV-seronegative.

The rearrangement joins TRBV6-1 to TRBJ1-1; a possible D gene is TRBD1 (5 bases). CDR1 is MNHNS and CDR2 is SASEGT in the germline V gene. CDR3 length equals 13 residues. Trimming shortened V by 4 bases and J by 4 bases, and 10 bases separated the two germline ends. CDR3 coding DNA: TGTGCCAGCAGTGCTTTTCAGGGCACTGAAGCTTTCTTT. Translated, it gives CASSAFQGTEAFF.

The chain has TRBV29-1 and TRBJ1-2; D might be TRBD1 (5 bases). The CDR3 sequence is 12 residues long. V was clipped by 7 bases and J by 7 bases, with 16 bases between them. CDR1 is SQVTM and CDR2 is ANQGSEA in the germline V gene. The CDR3 DNA follows: TGCAGCGCCACCGGAGGGGTAGTTGGCTACACCTTC. It yields the protein CSATGGVVGYTF.

The chain is built from TRBV7-6 and TRBJ2-2; D remains unclear. Germline lookup yields CDR1 SGHVS and CDR2 FNYEAQ. Trimming took 3 bases from V and 6 from J, leaving 14 bases between them. This CDR3 comprises 15 residues. The DNA of the CDR3 is TGTGCCAGCAGCTTTTTTGATACTTTAGCCGGGGAGCTGTTTTTT. As protein: CASSFFDTLAGELFF.

J is TRBJ2-3 and V is TRBV27; no clear D gene. Between the trimmed V and J ends, which lost 5 bases and 3 bases, there was a span of 15 bases. The CDR3 runs 15 residues. CDR1 and CDR2 (germline): MNHEY, SMNVEV (reference sequence). The CDR3 sequence: CASSPVRVRTDTQYF. As DNA, the CDR3 is TGTGCCAGCAGTCCCGTTAGAGTCCGAACAGATACGCAGTATTTT.

The chain joins TRBV10-3 to TRBJ1-1; D perhaps matches TRBD1 (5 bases). There are 15 residues in the CDR3. Looked up from germline, CDR1 is ENHRY and CDR2 is SYGVKD. V dropped 0 bases and J dropped 1 base, with 9 bases sitting between them. CDR3 in DNA: TGTGCCATCAGTGAGTCGGTAACAGGGAACACTGAAGCTTTCTTT. It encodes CAISESVTGNTEAFF.

J is TRBJ1-1 and V is TRBV2; no clear D. CDR3 length: 15 residues. Germline V lookup: CDR1 SNHLY, CDR2 FYNNEI. The V and J ends lost 6 bases and 2 bases respectively, with 16 bases between them. CDR3 amino acids: CASSPILTVNTEAFF. The DNA for the CDR3 is TGTGCCAGCAGCCCCATCCTTACAGTCAACACTGAAGCTTTCTTT.

V is TRBV5-1 and J is TRBJ1-1; TRBD1 agrees at 7 bases. J lost 1 base, V lost 1 base, and 7 bases had no gene match. The CDR3 is made up of 16 amino acids. Germline-derived CDR1 and CDR2 are SGHRS and YFSETQ. The CDR3 protein is CASSLRSGQKNTEAFF. The CDR3 region has the DNA TGCGCCAGCAGCTTGCGGTCGGGACAGAAGAACACTGAAGCTTTCTTT.

The count of this clone is one. The V call is TRBV7-2, the J call TRBJ2-3; 9 bases are a match to TRBD2. Losses at the gene ends were 6 bases for V and 1 base for J; bases not matched to a gene: 11. Germline V lookup: CDR1 SGHTA, CDR2 FQGNSA. This CDR3 spans 17 amino acids. The CDR3: CASRPLLLAGGTDTQYF. Here the CDR3 DNA reads TGTGCCAGCAGGCCTTTACTTTTAGCGGGGGGCACAGATACGCAGTATTTT.

The CDR3 is CASSSIGGGVDGYTF. The CDR3 nucleotides read TGTGCCAGCAGTTCGATAGGGGGTGGGGTGGATGGCTACACCTTC. V usage is TRBV27 and J usage is TRBJ1-2; TRBD1 might be the D (6 bases). This CDR3 contains 15 residues. Germline CDR1 and CDR2: MNHEY and SMNVEV (reference sequence). V was shortened by 4 bases and J by 6 bases, with 18 bases between the two germline ends.

The V gene is TRBV5-4, the J gene TRBJ1-2, with TRBD1 matching 7 bases. The germline V gene has CDR1 SGHNT and CDR2 YYREEE (reference sequence). V trimming: 4 bases; J trimming: 1 base; junction bases outside the gene matches: 16. The CDR3 has 18 amino acids. The DNA of the CDR3 is TGTGCCAGCAGCCAGATCAGGGACAGTCGCGGGTATAACTATGGCTACACCTTC. It codes for CASSQIRDSRGYNYGYTF. Based on the CDR3 plus reference TRBV5-4 and TRBJ1-2, the full variable domain is ETGVTQSPTHLIKTRGQQVTLRCSSQSGHNTVSWYQQALGQGPQFIFQYYREEENGRGNFPPRFSGLQFPNYSSELNVNALELDDSALYLCASSQIRDSRGYNYGYTFGSGTRLTVV.

V and J are TRBV5-6 and TRBJ2-7; 9 bases agree with TRBD1. Germline V gene data show CDR1 as SGHDT and CDR2 as YYEEEE. This CDR3 has 16 residues. Losses at the gene ends were 1 base for V and 1 base for J; bases not matched to a gene: 6. In DNA form, the CDR3 reads TGTGCCAGCAGCTTGTTCAGGGGACAGGGATCCTACGAGCAGTACTTC. Protein product: CASSLFRGQGSYEQYF.

The chain employs TRBV19 and TRBJ2-1; weak D call: TRBD1 (6 bases). CDR3 size: 15 residues. From germline, CDR1 is LNHDA and CDR2 SQIVND (reference sequence). V lost 6 bases, J lost 7 bases, and 19 bases lay in between. CDR3 DNA sequence: TGTGCCAGTAGCCCAGGGGAATCAAGTAGGAATGAGCAGTTCTTC. As protein: CASSPGESSRNEQFF. Combining the CDR3 with reference TRBV19 and TRBJ2-1 gives the whole variable domain DGGITQSPKYLFRKEGQNVTLSCEQNLNHDAMYWYRQDPGQGLRLIYYSQIVNDFQKGDIAEGYSVSREKKESFPLTVTSAQKNPTAFYLCASSPGESSRNEQFFGPGTRLTVL.

In this sample, this clone turned up once. The genes are TRBV28 and TRBJ1-2; D is unclear. Germline assignment: CDR1 MDHEN and CDR2 SYDVKM. Between the trimmed V and J ends, which lost 8 bases and 4 bases, there was a span of 5 bases. This CDR3 region has 10 residues. The CDR3 region has the DNA TGTGCCAGCGGGCCCTATGGCTACACCTTC. It translates to CASGPYGYTF.

This chain uses TRBV14 with TRBJ1-1, with D uncertain. Trimming took 0 bases from V and 5 from J, leaving 16 bases between them. The CDR3 covers 16 residues. CDR1 is SGHDN and CDR2 is FVKESK in the germline V gene. The DNA of the CDR3 is TGTGCCAGCAGCCAAGACGATTGGAGGCTAGGGACTGAAGCTTTCTTT. This sequence encodes CASSQDDWRLGTEAFF.